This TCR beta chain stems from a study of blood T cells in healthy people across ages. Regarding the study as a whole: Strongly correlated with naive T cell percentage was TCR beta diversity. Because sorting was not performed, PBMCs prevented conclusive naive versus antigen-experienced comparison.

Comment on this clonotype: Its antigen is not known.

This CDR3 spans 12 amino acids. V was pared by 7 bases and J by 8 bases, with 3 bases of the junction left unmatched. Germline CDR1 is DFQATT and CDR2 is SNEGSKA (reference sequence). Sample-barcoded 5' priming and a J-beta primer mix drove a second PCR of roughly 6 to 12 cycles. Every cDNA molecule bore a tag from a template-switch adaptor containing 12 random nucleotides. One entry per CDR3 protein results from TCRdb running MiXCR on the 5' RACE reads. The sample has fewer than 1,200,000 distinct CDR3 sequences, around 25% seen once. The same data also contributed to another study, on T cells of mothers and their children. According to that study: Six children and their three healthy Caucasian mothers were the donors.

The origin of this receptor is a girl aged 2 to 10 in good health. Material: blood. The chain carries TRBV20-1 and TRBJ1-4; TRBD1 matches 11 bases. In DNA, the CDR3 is TGCAGTGGGACAGGGGGCGAAGAAAAACTGTTTTTT. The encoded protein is CSGTGGEEKLFF.